This T cell receptor (beta chain) appears in the sequencing data of a study of cytomegalovirus exposure and HLA in healthy donors. Amplification used 60 Vbeta primers and 13 Jbeta primers. TCRdb's copy holds only in-frame clones and misses some; the assay was immunoSEQ multiplex PCR. The sample has 150,000 to 180,000 clones, 80% seen once. To note about this clone: Its antigen remains unknown.

Study-level findings and limits: As a later analysis revealed, most CMV-associated TCR beta chains appeared HLA-restricted.

The sample consisted of PBMCs. The receptor's source is a man between 25 and 39 years old in good health and CMV-seropositive.

CDR3: CASASKGPQPGELFF. DNA for the CDR3: TGTGCCAGTGCCTCGAAGGGGCCCCAACCCGGGGAGCTGTTTTTT. The chain employs TRBV19 and TRBJ2-2; D is possibly TRBD1 (5 bases). Germline CDR1 LNHDA, CDR2 SQIVND (reference sequence). The CDR3 covers 15 residues. V lost 8 bases, J lost 6 bases, and 19 bases lay in between.